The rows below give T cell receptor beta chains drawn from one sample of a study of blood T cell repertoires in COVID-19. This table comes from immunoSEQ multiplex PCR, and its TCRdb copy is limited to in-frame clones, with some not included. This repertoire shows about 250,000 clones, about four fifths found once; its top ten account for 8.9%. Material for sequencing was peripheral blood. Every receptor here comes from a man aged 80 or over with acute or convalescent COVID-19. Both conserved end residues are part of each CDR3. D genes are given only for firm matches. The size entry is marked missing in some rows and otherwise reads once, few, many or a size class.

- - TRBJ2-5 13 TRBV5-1 TGCGCCAGCAGATTAAGGGGGCAAGAGACCCAGTACTTC CASRLRGQETQYF
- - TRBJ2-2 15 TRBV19 TGTGCCAGTAGTATTATGGGGCGCCGAACCGGGGAGCTGTTTTTT CASSIMGRRTGELFF
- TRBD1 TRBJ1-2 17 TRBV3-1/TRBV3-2 TGTGCCAGCAGCCAAGATTATCAGGGACAGATTAACTATGGCTACACCTTC CASSQDYQGQINYGYTF
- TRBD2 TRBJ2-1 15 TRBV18 TGTGCCAGCTCACCACCGGCTAGCGGCAACAATGAGCAGTTCTTC CASSPPASGNNEQFF
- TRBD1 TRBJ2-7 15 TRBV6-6 TGTGCCAGCAGTTACGGAACGACAGGGACCTACGAGCAGTACTTC CASSYGTTGTYEQYF
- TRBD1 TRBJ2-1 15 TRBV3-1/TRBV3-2 TGTGCCAGCAGCCAAGGGGTAAGGACAGGGCCTAAGCAGTTCTTC CASSQGVRTGPKQFF
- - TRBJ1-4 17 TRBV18 TGTGCCAGCTCACCCCCCGATTCAAACAGGCGGAATGAAAAACTGTTTTTT CASSPPDSNRRNEKLFF
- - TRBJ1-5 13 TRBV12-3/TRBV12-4 TGTGCCAGCAGCCCGGGACTCAATCAGCCCCAGCATTTT CASSPGLNQPQHF
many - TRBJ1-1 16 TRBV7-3 TGTGCCAGCAGCCCTTATGCGGGCCTCATGAACACTGAAGCTTTCTTT CASSPYAGLMNTEAFF
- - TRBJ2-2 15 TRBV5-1 TGCGCCAGCAGCTTGGTGAGGGGAGGCACCGGGGAGCTGTTTTTT CASSLVRGGTGELFF
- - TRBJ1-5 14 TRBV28 TGTGCCAGCAGTTTATGGCAGCGGACTCAGCCCCAGCATTTT CASSLWQRTQPQHF
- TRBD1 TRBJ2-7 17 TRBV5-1 TGCGCCAGCAGCTTGGGGTCCCGGACAGGAGACTCCTACGAGCAGTACTTC CASSLGSRTGDSYEQYF
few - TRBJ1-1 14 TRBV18 TGTGCCAGCTCACCACTACAGGGACAACCCGAAGCTTTCTTT CASSPLQGQPEAFF
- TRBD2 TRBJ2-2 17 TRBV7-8 TGTGCCAGCAGCTTAGCTAGCGGGGGCCCGAACACCGGGGAGCTGTTTTTT CASSLASGGPNTGELFF
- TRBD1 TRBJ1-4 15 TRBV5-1 TGCGCCAGCAGCCCGGGGACAGTCGACAATGAAAAACTGTTTTTT CASSPGTVDNEKLFF
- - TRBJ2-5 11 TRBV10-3 TGTGCCCGGGGGGCACAAGAGACCCAGTACTTC CARGAQETQYF
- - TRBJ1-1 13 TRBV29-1 TGCAGCGTTGAGACCGATAGAGGTACTGAAGCTTTCTTT CSVETDRGTEAFF
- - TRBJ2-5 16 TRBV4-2 TGTGCCAGCAGCCTAAGCGGCGGGGCAACCCAAGAGACCCAGTACTTC CASSLSGGATQETQYF
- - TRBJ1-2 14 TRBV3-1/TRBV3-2 TGTGCCAGCAGCCATTCGACTGCCGTCTATGGCTACACCTTC CASSHSTAVYGYTF
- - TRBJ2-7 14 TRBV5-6 TGTGCCAGCAGCTCCACGCGGAGCTCCTACGAGCAGTACTTC CASSSTRSSYEQYF
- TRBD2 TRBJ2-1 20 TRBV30 TGTGCCTGGAGTGTACGAACTAGCGGGAGGACCAAAAGCTCCTACAATGAGCAGTTCTTC CAWSVRTSGRTKSSYNEQFF
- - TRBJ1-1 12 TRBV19 TGTGCCAGTAGTATGAGGCAGCGGGTAGCTTTCTTT CASSMRQRVAFF
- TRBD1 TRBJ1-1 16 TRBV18 TGTGCCAGCTCCCTCGGGACAGGGAAGGCGAACACTGAAGCTTTCTTT CASSLGTGKANTEAFF
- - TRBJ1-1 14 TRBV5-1 TGCGCCAGCAGCTGGGCAGGGTCGAACACTGAAGCTTTCTTT CASSWAGSNTEAFF
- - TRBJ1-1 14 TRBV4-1 TGCGCCAGCAGCCAGCTATTCCAGGGCACTGAAGCTTTCTTT CASSQLFQGTEAFF
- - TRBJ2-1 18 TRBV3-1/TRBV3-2 TGTGCCAGCAGCCAAGAAGCGTCGGGGTATCGGATCTACAATGAGCAGTTCTTC CASSQEASGYRIYNEQFF
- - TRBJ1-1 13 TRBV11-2 TGTGCCAGCAGCCAACAGGGGAACACTGAAGCTTTCTTT CASSQQGNTEAFF
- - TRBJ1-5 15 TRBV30 TGTGCCTGGAGTGTAAGCGGACTTAGCAATCAGCCCCAGCATTTT CAWSVSGLSNQPQHF
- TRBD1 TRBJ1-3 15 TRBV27 TGTGCCAGCAGTAAACAGGGGTATAATGGAAACACCATATATTTT CASSKQGYNGNTIYF
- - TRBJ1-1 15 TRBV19 TGTGCCAGTCCTCCGGACGGGGGAATGAACACTGAAGCTTTCTTT CASPPDGGMNTEAFF
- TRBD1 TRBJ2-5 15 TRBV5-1 TGCGCCAGCAGCCCGACGACAGGGGGCTTTGAGACCCAGTACTTC CASSPTTGGFETQYF
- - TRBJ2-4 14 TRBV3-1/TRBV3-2 TGTGCCAGCAGCCAAGTACCGCGAGCAGGAATTCAGTACTTC CASSQVPRAGIQYF
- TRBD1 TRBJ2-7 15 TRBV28 TGTGCCAGCAGTTTTTCAGGGGGTTCTGGTTACGAGCAGTACTTC CASSFSGGSGYEQYF
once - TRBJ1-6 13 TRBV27 TGTGCCAGCAGTTCCACAGGGCAATCACCCCTCCACTTT CASSSTGQSPLHF
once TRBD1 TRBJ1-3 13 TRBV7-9 TGTGCCAGCCCGCAGGGGGCAGGAAACACCATATATTTT CASPQGAGNTIYF
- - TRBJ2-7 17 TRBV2 TGTGCCATTAAGAGTCCGAACCAGGGAAAAATTTCCTACGAGCAGTACTTC CAIKSPNQGKISYEQYF
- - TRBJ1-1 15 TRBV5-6 TGTGCCAGCAGCCCGAGGGCGGCGATGAACACTGAAGCTTTCTTT CASSPRAAMNTEAFF
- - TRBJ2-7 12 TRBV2 TGTGCCAGCACCCAGACTCCCTACGAGCAGTACTTC CASTQTPYEQYF
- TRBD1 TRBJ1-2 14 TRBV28 TGTGCCAGCAGGGGGACAGGGAGTGACTATGGCTACACCTTC CASRGTGSDYGYTF
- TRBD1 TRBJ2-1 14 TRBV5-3 TGTGCCAGAAGCTGGCAGGACAGGGGAGATGAGCAGTTCTTC CARSWQDRGDEQFF
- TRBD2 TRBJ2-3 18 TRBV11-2 TGTGCCAGCAGCCCGGGACTAGCGGGGACGCCGAGCACAGATACGCAGTATTTT CASSPGLAGTPSTDTQYF
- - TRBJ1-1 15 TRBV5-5 TGTGCCAGCAGCCCCTGGGGGGGGCTGGGCACTGAAGCTTTCTTT CASSPWGGLGTEAFF
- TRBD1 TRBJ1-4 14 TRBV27 TGTGCCAGCAAGCAGACAGGGATTAATGAAAAACTGTTTTTT CASKQTGINEKLFF
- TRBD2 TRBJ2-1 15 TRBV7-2 TGTGCCAGCAGCAACAAAGCGGGGCCTGCCAGTGAGCAGTTCTTC CASSNKAGPASEQFF
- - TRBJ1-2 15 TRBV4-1 TGCGCCAGCAGCCACTCCGGGACAAAAAGCTATGGCTACACCTTC CASSHSGTKSYGYTF
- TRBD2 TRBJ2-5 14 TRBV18 TGTGCCAGCTCCTCGAGACTAGCGATGGAGACCCAGTACTTC CASSSRLAMETQYF
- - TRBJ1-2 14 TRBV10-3 TGTGCCATCAGGTTGGGGGGGCCGAACTATGGCTACACCTTC CAIRLGGPNYGYTF